The sequence of this TCR beta chain was determined in a study of T cells in Graves' hyperthyroidism and ophthalmopathy. The length of the CDR3 is 16 residues. V was cut by 4 bases and J by 0 bases, with 13 bases left in between. Germline V gene lookup returns CDR1 LGHDT and CDR2 YNNKEL (reference sequence). 10 ml of fresh peripheral blood supplied the PBMCs. Amplification of TCR beta CDR3 regions used RNA as the template. HTBI primers were employed in a first-round RT-PCR of the TCR CDR3. In TCRdb, the multiplex PCR reads were re-called with MiXCR into one record per CDR3 protein. The sample carries approximately 620,000 distinct CDR3 sequences, around 13% recorded once.

The source of this sequence is a woman between 25 and 40 years old with Graves' hyperthyroidism that later progressed to Graves' ophthalmopathy. This chain links TRBV3-1 with TRBJ1-3; possibly TRBD1 for D (6 bases). Sequencing was performed on blood. The CDR3 region has the DNA TGTGCCAGCAGCCTAGGGGGACACCTCTCTGGAAACACCATATATTTT. The encoded protein is CASSLGGHLSGNTIYF.